The sequence of this T cell receptor (beta chain) was determined in a study of blood T cell repertoires in COVID-19. Across the whole study: Acute-phase and convalescent COVID-19 samples originated in the United States, Italy and Spain. T cells, B-cell-depleted T cells, or PBMCs supplied cDNA or gDNA.

TCRdb keeps only in-frame clones here, not all; method: immunoSEQ multiplex PCR. The sample has about 200,000 clones, 88% seen once. The germline V gene encodes CDR1 MGHDK and CDR2 SYGVNS. There are 14 residues in the CDR3. V was clipped by 3 bases and J by 7 bases, with 12 bases between them. A single count supports this clone. This rearrangement joins TRBV25-1 to TRBJ1-4; D may be TRBD1 (5 bases). Input material: peripheral blood. The TCR sequence derives from a man between 18 and 35 years old with active or convalescent COVID-19. The CDR3 DNA sequence: TGTGCCAGCAGTGATAGGGGTTGGGGTGAAAAACTGTTTTTT. Translated: CASSDRGWGEKLFF.